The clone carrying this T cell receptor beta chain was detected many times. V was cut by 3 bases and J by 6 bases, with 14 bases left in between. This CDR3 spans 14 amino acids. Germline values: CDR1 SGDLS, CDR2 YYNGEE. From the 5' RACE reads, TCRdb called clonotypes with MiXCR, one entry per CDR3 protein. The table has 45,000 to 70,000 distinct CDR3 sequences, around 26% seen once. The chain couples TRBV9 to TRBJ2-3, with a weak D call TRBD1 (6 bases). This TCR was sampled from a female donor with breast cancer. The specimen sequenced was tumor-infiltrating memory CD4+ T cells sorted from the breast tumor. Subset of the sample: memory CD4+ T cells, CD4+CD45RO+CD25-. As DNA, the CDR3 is TGTGCCAGCAGCGAGGGGGACCGCCGGGATACGCAGTATTTT. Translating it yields CASSEGDRRDTQYF.